This is a list of T cell receptor beta chains from one sample in a study of human T cells and chemical hapten exposure. TCRdb recomputed calls from the RACE reads with MiXCR, one row per CDR3 protein. The repertoire holds fewer than 150,000 distinct CDR3 sequences, with about 13% as singletons. The sample here was whole blood, taken in connection with sensitization to the hapten diphenylcyclopropenone (DPC). Source of these receptors: a woman under 30 with alopecia areata. Some clones in this sample may be carry-over from other donors' samples. Both conserved end residues are part of each CDR3. Each record gives: clone size, D gene, J gene, V gene, CDR3 DNA, CDR3 protein. D genes are given only for firm matches. Size is stated for part of the rows, as once, few or many counts, or as a class when the clone is expanded.

abundance: many; d_gene: TRBD2; j_gene: TRBJ2-1; v_gene: TRBV4-3; CDR3nt: TGCGCCAGCAGCCAAGATGTCAGAAGCGGGGGCTACAATGAGCAGTTCTTC; CDR3aa: CASSQDVRSGGYNEQFF
abundance: many; d_gene: .; j_gene: TRBJ1-6; v_gene: TRBV7-9; CDR3nt: TGTGCCAGCAGCTCAGCCGATCTCGTCCAGAATTCACCCCTCCACTTT; CDR3aa: CASSSADLVQNSPLHF
abundance: .; d_gene: TRBD2; j_gene: TRBJ2-5; v_gene: TRBV12-3/TRBV12-4; CDR3nt: TGTGCCAGCAGCCACTACGGGACTAGCGCATATAAAGAGACCCAGTACTTC; CDR3aa: CASSHYGTSAYKETQYF
abundance: .; d_gene: .; j_gene: TRBJ2-1; v_gene: TRBV6-5; CDR3nt: TGTGCCAGCAGTTACTCGGTCACTAATGAGCAGTTCTTC; CDR3aa: CASSYSVTNEQFF
abundance: few; d_gene: .; j_gene: TRBJ1-1; v_gene: TRBV7-2; CDR3nt: TGTGCCAGCAGCTTAGTTCTGGACGGCGCTGAAGCTTTCTTT; CDR3aa: CASSLVLDGAEAFF
abundance: few; d_gene: .; j_gene: TRBJ1-1; v_gene: TRBV29-1; CDR3nt: TGCAGCGTTGGGGAAAGGGGCACTGAAGCTTTCTTT; CDR3aa: CSVGERGTEAFF
abundance: .; d_gene: .; j_gene: TRBJ1-4; v_gene: TRBV7-2; CDR3nt: TGTGCCAGCAGCTTAGCGGCGGGGACGAATGAAAAACTGTTTTTT; CDR3aa: CASSLAAGTNEKLFF
abundance: .; d_gene: .; j_gene: TRBJ2-3; v_gene: TRBV10-1; CDR3nt: TGCGCCAGCAGTGTTGGGGGTAGCACAGATACGCAGTATTTT; CDR3aa: CASSVGGSTDTQYF
abundance: many; d_gene: .; j_gene: TRBJ2-7; v_gene: TRBV7-9; CDR3nt: TGTGCCAGCAGCTTAGTGGGCGAGAGGTACGAGCAGTACTTC; CDR3aa: CASSLVGERYEQYF
abundance: few; d_gene: TRBD2; j_gene: TRBJ2-1; v_gene: TRBV11-2; CDR3nt: TGTGCCAGCAGCTTGAGGACTAGCTCCTACAATGAGCAGTTCTTC; CDR3aa: CASSLRTSSYNEQFF
abundance: many; d_gene: .; j_gene: TRBJ1-3; v_gene: TRBV6-2/TRBV6-3; CDR3nt: TGTGCCAGCAGTTACGACAGCTCTTCTGGAAACACCATATATTTT; CDR3aa: CASSYDSSSGNTIYF
abundance: few; d_gene: .; j_gene: TRBJ2-7; v_gene: TRBV29-1; CDR3nt: TGCAGCGTTGAACTCGGAGGGGGTGGCGAGCAGTACTTC; CDR3aa: CSVELGGGGEQYF
abundance: many; d_gene: .; j_gene: TRBJ1-2; v_gene: TRBV25-1; CDR3nt: TGTGCCAGCAGTGAATATCGCTATGGCTACACCTTC; CDR3aa: CASSEYRYGYTF
abundance: many; d_gene: .; j_gene: TRBJ2-3; v_gene: TRBV25-1; CDR3nt: TGTGCCAGCAGAGGGCCGGCTAGCACAGATACGCAGTATTTT; CDR3aa: CASRGPASTDTQYF
abundance: .; d_gene: TRBD1; j_gene: TRBJ2-7; v_gene: TRBV7-9; CDR3nt: TGTGCCAGCAGCGCGGACAGGAAATCCTACGAGCAGTACTTC; CDR3aa: CASSADRKSYEQYF
abundance: many; d_gene: .; j_gene: TRBJ1-2; v_gene: TRBV19; CDR3nt: TGTGCCAGTTACACACCTAACTATGGCTACACCTTC; CDR3aa: CASYTPNYGYTF
abundance: few; d_gene: TRBD2; j_gene: TRBJ2-7; v_gene: TRBV20-1; CDR3nt: TGCAGTGCTAGTAGGCCTAGCGGGGGAAGCTCCTACGAGCAGTACTTC; CDR3aa: CSASRPSGGSSYEQYF
abundance: few; d_gene: TRBD2; j_gene: TRBJ2-1; v_gene: TRBV7-6; CDR3nt: TGTGCCAGCAGCCGAGGACTAGCGGGGAGCTCCTACAATGAGCAGTTCTTC; CDR3aa: CASSRGLAGSSYNEQFF
abundance: few; d_gene: .; j_gene: TRBJ1-4; v_gene: TRBV5-1; CDR3nt: TGCGCCAGCAGCTTAGGGACGGGTAATGAAAAACTGTTTTTT; CDR3aa: CASSLGTGNEKLFF
abundance: few; d_gene: TRBD1; j_gene: TRBJ1-1; v_gene: TRBV18; CDR3nt: TGTGCCAGCTCACTTAGGACAGGGCAGAACACTGAAGCTTTCTTT; CDR3aa: CASSLRTGQNTEAFF
abundance: few; d_gene: .; j_gene: TRBJ1-2; v_gene: TRBV12-3/TRBV12-4; CDR3nt: TGTGCCAGCAGTTTAATTCTGGGAGGGGCTGGCTACACCTTC; CDR3aa: CASSLILGGAGYTF
abundance: few; d_gene: .; j_gene: TRBJ2-3; v_gene: TRBV11-3; CDR3nt: TGTGCCAGCAGCTTCCGTTCCGACCGGGCCGGCGCAGATACGCAGTATTTT; CDR3aa: CASSFRSDRAGADTQYF
abundance: few; d_gene: .; j_gene: TRBJ2-2; v_gene: TRBV6-5; CDR3nt: TGTGCCAGCACGATGAGGACGGGGGCGAACACCGGGGAGCTGTTTTTT; CDR3aa: CASTMRTGANTGELFF
abundance: .; d_gene: .; j_gene: TRBJ1-6; v_gene: TRBV7-6; CDR3nt: TGTGCCAGCAGCTTAACGGCCCCCACGAGGCTACCAAATTCACCCCTCCACTTT; CDR3aa: CASSLTAPTRLPNSPLHF
abundance: few; d_gene: .; j_gene: TRBJ1-3; v_gene: TRBV20-1; CDR3nt: TGCAGTGCTAGCGGGACGGGCTCTGGAAACACCATATATTTT; CDR3aa: CSASGTGSGNTIYF
abundance: many; d_gene: .; j_gene: TRBJ2-2; v_gene: TRBV6-6; CDR3nt: TGTGCCAGCAGTTACAAGGCGAACACCGGGGAGCTGTTTTTT; CDR3aa: CASSYKANTGELFF
abundance: few; d_gene: .; j_gene: TRBJ2-3; v_gene: TRBV10-2; CDR3nt: TGCGCCAGCACTATGACTAGAAGCACAGATACGCAGTATTTT; CDR3aa: CASTMTRSTDTQYF
abundance: few; d_gene: .; j_gene: TRBJ2-7; v_gene: TRBV27; CDR3nt: TGTGCCAGCAGTCCCTTATACCTTGGGGCCTACGAGCAGTACTTC; CDR3aa: CASSPLYLGAYEQYF
abundance: few; d_gene: .; j_gene: TRBJ2-3; v_gene: TRBV7-8; CDR3nt: TGTGCCAGCAGCTTACAGTCTGACACAGATACGCAGTATTTT; CDR3aa: CASSLQSDTDTQYF
abundance: few; d_gene: TRBD1; j_gene: TRBJ2-7; v_gene: TRBV27; CDR3nt: TGTGCCAGCAGTGTTAACTGGGACAGGGTAAGCGAGCAGTACTTC; CDR3aa: CASSVNWDRVSEQYF
abundance: .; d_gene: .; j_gene: TRBJ1-1; v_gene: TRBV12-5; CDR3nt: TGTGCTAGTGGTTGGGCTGAAGCTTTCTTT; CDR3aa: CASGWAEAFF
abundance: .; d_gene: TRBD1; j_gene: TRBJ2-5; v_gene: TRBV19; CDR3nt: TGTGCCAGTACCAACAGGGGGCAGGGAGAGACCCAGTACTTC; CDR3aa: CASTNRGQGETQYF
abundance: many; d_gene: .; j_gene: TRBJ1-2; v_gene: TRBV7-2; CDR3nt: TGTGCCAGCAGCTCCCTACCCTACTATGGCTACACCTTC; CDR3aa: CASSSLPYYGYTF
abundance: many; d_gene: .; j_gene: TRBJ1-1; v_gene: TRBV4-2; CDR3nt: TGTGCCAGCAGCCAAGAAGGTTCCGCAGAGTTGAACACTGAAGCTTTCTTT; CDR3aa: CASSQEGSAELNTEAFF
abundance: .; d_gene: .; j_gene: TRBJ2-3; v_gene: TRBV28; CDR3nt: TGTGCCAGCAGTTCAGCAGATACGCAGTATTTT; CDR3aa: CASSSADTQYF
abundance: .; d_gene: TRBD2; j_gene: TRBJ2-3; v_gene: TRBV19; CDR3nt: TGTGCCAGTAGTACCCTCGGGAGCGGGCAGCGGGGGGGCCAAGGATCAGATACGCAGTATTTT; CDR3aa: CASSTLGSGQRGGQGSDTQYF
abundance: .; d_gene: .; j_gene: TRBJ2-5; v_gene: TRBV25-1; CDR3nt: TGTGCCAGCAGTGGGACAGTGCAAGAGACCCAGTACTTC; CDR3aa: CASSGTVQETQYF
abundance: .; d_gene: .; j_gene: TRBJ2-3; v_gene: TRBV7-9; CDR3nt: TGTGCCAGCAGCTTAGCGATGGGGGGAAAGAGTTCGCAGTATTTT; CDR3aa: CASSLAMGGKSSQYF
abundance: few; d_gene: .; j_gene: TRBJ1-1; v_gene: TRBV4-3; CDR3nt: TGCGCCAGCAGCCGCTTTGGACAGCCGAACACTGAAGCTTTCTTT; CDR3aa: CASSRFGQPNTEAFF
abundance: many; d_gene: TRBD1; j_gene: TRBJ1-1; v_gene: TRBV2; CDR3nt: TGTGCCAGCAGCCCAACCAGACAGGGTGAAGCTTTCTTT; CDR3aa: CASSPTRQGEAFF
abundance: .; d_gene: TRBD1; j_gene: TRBJ1-4; v_gene: TRBV25-1; CDR3nt: TGTGCCAGCAGTTTTGCCGGGACAGGGCGTGAAAAACTGTTTTTT; CDR3aa: CASSFAGTGREKLFF
abundance: many; d_gene: .; j_gene: TRBJ1-2; v_gene: TRBV7-8; CDR3nt: TGTGCCAGCAGCTTCCGGGACAACAATGGCTACACCTTC; CDR3aa: CASSFRDNNGYTF
abundance: .; d_gene: .; j_gene: TRBJ2-1; v_gene: TRBV12-3/TRBV12-4; CDR3nt: TGTGCCAGCAGTTTACTCCAGGGGAATCGAGAGCAGTTCTTC; CDR3aa: CASSLLQGNREQFF
abundance: .; d_gene: TRBD1; j_gene: TRBJ1-5; v_gene: TRBV20-1; CDR3nt: TGCAGTGCTAGAGAAATAGCCCCAGGGGGTGGTCAGCCCCAGCATTTT; CDR3aa: CSAREIAPGGGQPQHF
abundance: few; d_gene: .; j_gene: TRBJ2-2; v_gene: TRBV2; CDR3nt: TGTGCCAGCCCCAGTCCACACACCGGGGAGCTGTTTTTT; CDR3aa: CASPSPHTGELFF
abundance: few; d_gene: .; j_gene: TRBJ2-7; v_gene: TRBV6-6; CDR3nt: TGTGCCAGCAGTTACTACAGGGACGACGAGCAGTACTTC; CDR3aa: CASSYYRDDEQYF
abundance: few; d_gene: TRBD1; j_gene: TRBJ1-2; v_gene: TRBV4-3; CDR3nt: TGCGCCAGCAGCCAAGAAGGACAGGGGAGGTCCTATGGCTACACCTTC; CDR3aa: CASSQEGQGRSYGYTF
abundance: .; d_gene: .; j_gene: TRBJ1-5; v_gene: TRBV30; CDR3nt: TGTGCCTGGAGTGTAGGGCAGGGCTATCAGCCCCAGCATTTT; CDR3aa: CAWSVGQGYQPQHF
abundance: .; d_gene: .; j_gene: TRBJ2-3; v_gene: TRBV3-1; CDR3nt: TGTGCCAGCAGGGAACGGGGGGCTAGCACAGATACGCAGTATTTT; CDR3aa: CASRERGASTDTQYF
abundance: .; d_gene: .; j_gene: TRBJ1-6; v_gene: TRBV12-3/TRBV12-4; CDR3nt: TGTGCCAGCAGACAGACGGGACCCCCAAGAGGTTCACCCCTCCACTTT; CDR3aa: CASRQTGPPRGSPLHF
abundance: .; d_gene: TRBD1; j_gene: TRBJ2-5; v_gene: TRBV5-1; CDR3nt: TGCGCCAGCAGCTTGGGGACAGGGGGCAGAGAGACCCAGTACTTC; CDR3aa: CASSLGTGGRETQYF
abundance: .; d_gene: .; j_gene: TRBJ2-1; v_gene: TRBV12-3/TRBV12-4; CDR3nt: TGTGCCAGCAGGATAGGACAGATCCGGTCTAACAATGAGCAGTTCTTC; CDR3aa: CASRIGQIRSNNEQFF
abundance: many; d_gene: TRBD1; j_gene: TRBJ2-6; v_gene: TRBV7-6; CDR3nt: TGTGCCAGCAGGGACAGGGGGCAGGGGGCCAACGTCCTGACTTTC; CDR3aa: CASRDRGQGANVLTF
abundance: .; d_gene: TRBD1; j_gene: TRBJ2-7; v_gene: TRBV15; CDR3nt: TGTGCCACCAGCAGAGATTACCAGGACAGGCCATACGAGCAGTACTTC; CDR3aa: CATSRDYQDRPYEQYF
abundance: many; d_gene: .; j_gene: TRBJ1-5; v_gene: TRBV11-2; CDR3nt: TGTGCCAGCAGCTTGGACAGCCACAATCAGCCCCAGCATTTT; CDR3aa: CASSLDSHNQPQHF
abundance: .; d_gene: TRBD1; j_gene: TRBJ1-4; v_gene: TRBV4-3; CDR3nt: TGCGCCAGCAGCCAAGACCGGACAGGGGGTAATGAAAAACTGTTTTTT; CDR3aa: CASSQDRTGGNEKLFF
abundance: many; d_gene: TRBD1; j_gene: TRBJ1-2; v_gene: TRBV20-1; CDR3nt: TGCAGTGCCCCGGGACAGGGTGAATATGGCTACACCTTC; CDR3aa: CSAPGQGEYGYTF
abundance: .; d_gene: TRBD2; j_gene: TRBJ2-7; v_gene: TRBV6-5; CDR3nt: TGTGCCAGCAGTTACTCGAAACTAGCGGGGGTCCCCTACGAGCAGTACTTC; CDR3aa: CASSYSKLAGVPYEQYF
abundance: few; d_gene: .; j_gene: TRBJ1-2; v_gene: TRBV27; CDR3nt: TGTGCCAGCCGGGCCAACTATGGCTACACCTTC; CDR3aa: CASRANYGYTF